This T cell receptor (beta chain) is from a study of T-cell memory formation after mild COVID-19. In the study overall: The study found TCR clusters largely donor specific. Study-wide results and caveats: Day 15 to 85 contracting clones showed balanced CD4/CD8; day 15 to 37 expanders favored CD4+. CD4+ contracting clones lay mainly in CM and EM, CD8+ ones in EMRA.

As regards this clonotype: The antigen is unknown.

Constant-segment-primed 5'RACE gave TCR alpha and TCR beta cDNA libraries with sample barcodes and UMIs. MiXCR was run by TCRdb on the 5' RACE reads, yielding one entry per CDR3 protein. The sample yields around 180,000 distinct CDR3 sequences, around 20% seen once. The source is a man aged 18 to 35 who had mild COVID-19 (a few samples of this study predate the infection). Cell type and time point are not known. The sample comprised PBMCs or a T cell subset sorted from them (not recorded which).

Here the CDR3 DNA reads TGCAGCGTAGAAGGGACTAGCGGGGGGAAGACCTACGAGCAGTACGTC. Protein product: CSVEGTSGGKTYEQYV. The rearrangement links TRBV29-1 to TRBJ2-7; TRBD2 aligns across 15 bases. CDR3 length equals 16 residues. Germline V gene data show CDR1 as SQVTM and CDR2 as ANQGSEA.